The sequence of this T cell receptor (beta chain) was determined in a study of CD8 T cells in Susac syndrome. About the research overall: Of the sequenced Susac syndrome patients, more than five had active disease and fewer than 10 were in remission.

Patients with Susac syndrome fulfilled recently defined diagnostic criteria for definite or probable disease. The V gene's germline CDR1 is MGHRA and CDR2 YSYEKL. J lost 6 bases, V lost 4 bases, and 9 bases had no gene match. This CDR3 region has 15 residues. Random hexamers primed reverse transcription of roughly 0.45 to 1 ug RNA. Amplification of TCR beta CDR3 across 54 Vbeta and 13 Jbeta was performed with immunoSEQ multiplex PCR. In TCRdb, the immunoSEQ multiplex PCR reads were re-called with MiXCR into one record per CDR3 protein. The table includes about 240,000 distinct CDR3 sequences, about 95% detected once.

The gene calls are TRBV4-1 and TRBJ2-1; 7 nucleotides match TRBD2. Material: CD4+ T cells from PBMCs. This TCR came from a human donor with Susac syndrome. Here the CDR3 DNA reads TGCGCCAGCAGCCGCGCCGGACTAGTGGCCAATGAGCAGTTCTTC. Translated: CASSRAGLVANEQFF.